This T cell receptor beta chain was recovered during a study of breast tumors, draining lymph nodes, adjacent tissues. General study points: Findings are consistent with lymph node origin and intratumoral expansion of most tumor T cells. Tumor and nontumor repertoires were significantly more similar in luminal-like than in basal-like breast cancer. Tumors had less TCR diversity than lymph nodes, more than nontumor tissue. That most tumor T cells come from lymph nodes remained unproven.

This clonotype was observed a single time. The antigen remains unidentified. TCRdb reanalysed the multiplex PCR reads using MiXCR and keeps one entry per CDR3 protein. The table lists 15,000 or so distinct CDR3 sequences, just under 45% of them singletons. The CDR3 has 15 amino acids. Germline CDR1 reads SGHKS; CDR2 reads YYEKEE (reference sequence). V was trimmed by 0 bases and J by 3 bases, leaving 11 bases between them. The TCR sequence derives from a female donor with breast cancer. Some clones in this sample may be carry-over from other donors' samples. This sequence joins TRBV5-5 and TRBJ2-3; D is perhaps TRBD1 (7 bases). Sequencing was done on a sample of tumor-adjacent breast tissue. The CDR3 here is CASSLVEGATDTQYF. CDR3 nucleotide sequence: TGTGCCAGCAGCTTGGTGGAGGGGGCAACAGATACGCAGTATTTT.